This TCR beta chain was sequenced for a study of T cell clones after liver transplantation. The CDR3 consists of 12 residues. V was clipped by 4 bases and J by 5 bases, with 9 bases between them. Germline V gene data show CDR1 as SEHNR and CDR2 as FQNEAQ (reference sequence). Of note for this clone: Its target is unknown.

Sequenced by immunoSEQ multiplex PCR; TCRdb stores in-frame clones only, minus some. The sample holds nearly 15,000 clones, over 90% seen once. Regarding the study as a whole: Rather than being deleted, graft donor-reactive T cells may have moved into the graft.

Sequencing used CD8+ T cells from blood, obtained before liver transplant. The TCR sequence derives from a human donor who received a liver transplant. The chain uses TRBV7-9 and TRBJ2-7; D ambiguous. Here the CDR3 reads CASSSIAHEQYF. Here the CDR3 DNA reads TGTGCCAGCAGCTCAATAGCCCACGAGCAGTACTTC.